This T cell receptor beta chain was sequenced for a study of molecular identifiers for immune sequencing clone quantification. One entry per CDR3 protein, called by TCRdb with MiXCR from the PCR reads. This table holds about 510,000 distinct CDR3 sequences, about a fifth found once. Many counts were recorded for this clonotype. CDR3 length: 15 amino acids. CDR1 and CDR2 from the germline V gene are SGHDT and YYEEEE. Deletions cut 0 bases from V and 0 bases from J, with 9 bases between. The chain is built from TRBV5-6 and TRBJ1-1; D call uncertain. Sequenced input: naive CD8+ T cells from blood, with Jurkat cell RNA spiked in. The sample's subset: FACS-sorted CD8+CD4-CCR7+CD45RA+ naive T cells. The sequence was collected from a human donor in good health. Some libraries in this study had Jurkat cell RNA spiked in. This CDR3 reads CASSLGLTVNTEAFF. The CDR3 bases are TGTGCCAGCAGCTTGGGCTTGACTGTGAACACTGAAGCTTTCTTT. Drawing the rest from reference TRBV5-6 and TRBJ1-1, the complete variable domain is DAGVTQSPTHLIKTRGQQVTLRCSPKSGHDTVSWYQQALGQGPQFIFQYYEEEERQRGNFPDRFSGHQFPNYSSELNVNALLLGDSALYLCASSLGLTVNTEAFFGQGTRLTVV.